This T cell receptor (beta chain) was captured in a study of blood T cell repertoires in COVID-19. For the study at large: Spain, Italy and the United States supplied samples that represented acute and convalescent COVID-19. PBMCs, B-cell-depleted T cells, or T cells provided the cDNA or gDNA that made up the material.

In the source study's methods: Estimates of nucleated cell counts were drawn from the amplification of reference gene primers. The repertoire was sequenced with immunoSEQ multiplex PCR; TCRdb's copy has only in-frame clones and lacks some. V and J calls and clone size follow that table, whereas D and trimming were derived from the DNA. The table records 65,000 or so clones, roughly 79% of them present only once. The CDR3 spans 13 residues. V shed 5 bases and J 5 bases; nucleotides not matched to a gene: 4. Germline lookup yields CDR1 MNHNY and CDR2 SVGAGI (reference sequence). The TCR sequence derives from a man in his 60s with acute or convalescent COVID-19. The sample comprised peripheral blood. This chain joins TRBV6-6 and TRBJ2-3, with 7 bases matching TRBD2. The CDR3 is CASSRLAEDTQYF. CDR3 nucleotide sequence: TGTGCCAGCAGTCGACTAGCAGAAGATACGCAGTATTTT.